This T cell receptor (beta chain) was sequenced in a study of identical twins. Germline CDR1 is DFQATT and CDR2 is SNEGSKA (reference sequence). This CDR3 has 12 amino acids. Trimming shortened V by 3 bases and J by 0 bases, and 5 bases separated the two germline ends. TCRdb passed the 5' RACE reads through MiXCR, listing each CDR3 protein once. The table shows 1.5 million to 2 million distinct CDR3 sequences, with roughly 35% occurring only once. In this sample, this clonotype turned up many times. The V call is TRBV20-1, the J call TRBJ1-2; D unclear. The TCR comes from a newborn girl in good health. Sequences were obtained from cord blood. The CDR3 DNA reads as TGCAGTGCTAGTCAGGCTAACTATGGCTACACCTTC. Its protein is CSASQANYGYTF.